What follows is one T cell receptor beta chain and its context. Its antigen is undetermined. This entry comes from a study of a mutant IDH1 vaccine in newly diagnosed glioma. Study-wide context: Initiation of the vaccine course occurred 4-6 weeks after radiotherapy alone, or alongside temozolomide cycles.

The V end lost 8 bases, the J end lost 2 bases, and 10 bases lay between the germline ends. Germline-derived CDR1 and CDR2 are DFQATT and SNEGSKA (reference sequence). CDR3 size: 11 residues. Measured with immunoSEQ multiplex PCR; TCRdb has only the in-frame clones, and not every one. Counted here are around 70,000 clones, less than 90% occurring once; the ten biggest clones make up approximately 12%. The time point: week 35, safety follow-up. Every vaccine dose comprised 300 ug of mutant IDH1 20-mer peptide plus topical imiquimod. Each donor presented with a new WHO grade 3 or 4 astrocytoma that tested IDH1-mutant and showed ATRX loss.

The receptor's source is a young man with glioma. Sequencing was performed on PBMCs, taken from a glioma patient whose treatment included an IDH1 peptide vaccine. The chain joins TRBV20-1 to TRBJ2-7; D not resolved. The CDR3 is CSPASPYEQYF. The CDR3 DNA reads TGCAGTCCCGCCAGCCCCTACGAGCAGTACTTC.